This paragraph reports one T cell receptor beta chain. Reverse transcription of 0.5 to 1 ug RNA was performed with random hexamers. TCRdb analysed the immunoSEQ multiplex PCR reads with MiXCR anew, one entry per CDR3 protein. The table records about 120,000 distinct CDR3 sequences, 90% to 95% of them present only once. This sample was included in a study of CD8 T cells in Susac syndrome. The germline V gene has CDR1 SGDLS and CDR2 YYNGEE. This CDR3 comprises 11 residues. V lost 4 bases, J lost 7 bases, and 5 bases lay in between. The rearrangement joins TRBV9 to TRBJ2-2; D uncertain. The TCR comes from a human donor with Susac syndrome. Sequencing used CD8+ T cells from PBMCs. CDR3 nucleotides: TGTGCCAGCAGCTCGGGCGGGGAGCTGTTTTTT. Residues: CASSSGGELFF.